These T cell receptor beta chains were read from a single sample in a study of T cell repertoires in aging, cancer and after chemotherapy. One entry per CDR3 protein results from TCRdb running MiXCR on the multiplex PCR reads. The sample has 7,000 to 9,000 distinct CDR3 sequences, more than 40% seen once. Sequencing was performed on blood. The receptor set was obtained from a human donor with a solid tumor. CDR3s include the opening cysteine and the closing phenylalanine or tryptophan. The D gene is left open where the match is weak. Size is stated for part of the rows, as once, few or many counts, or as a class when the clone is expanded.

>TRBJ2-2|TRBV6-4|.|large
CASKRSADTGELFF
TGTGCCAGCAAAAGGAGCGCCGACACCGGGGAGCTGTTTTTT
>TRBJ2-2|TRBV11-3|TRBD1|.
CASSQDSLRDRITGELFF
TGTGCCAGCAGCCAAGATTCCCTCCGGGACAGGATTACCGGGGAGCTGTTTTTT
>TRBJ1-2|TRBV19|TRBD1|.
CASSIRTGGVYGYTF
TGTGCCAGTAGTATCAGGACAGGGGGAGTATATGGCTACACCTTC
>TRBJ2-5|TRBV5-6|.|.
CASSSFDSRGGTQYF
TGTGCCAGCAGCTCATTCGACAGTCGGGGCGGGACCCAGTACTTC
>TRBJ2-3|TRBV18|.|.
CASSLRLDTDTQYF
TGTGCCAGCTCACTGCGACTAGACACAGATACGCAGTATTTT
>TRBJ2-2|TRBV12-3/TRBV12-4|TRBD1|.
CASSPGQGAAGELFF
TGTGCCAGCAGCCCGGGACAGGGGGCAGCCGGGGAGCTGTTTTTT
>TRBJ2-7|TRBV11-3|.|medium-sized
CASSLWGREQYF
TGTGCCAGCAGCTTATGGGGGCGCGAGCAGTACTTC
>TRBJ2-1|TRBV11-3|.|medium-sized
CASSLGGLNEQFF
TGTGCCAGCAGCTTAGGGGGCCTGAATGAGCAGTTCTTC
>TRBJ2-1|TRBV6-2/TRBV6-3|.|few
CASSFGGVNEQFF
TGTGCCAGCAGTTTCGGAGGTGTCAATGAGCAGTTCTTC
>TRBJ1-1|TRBV29-1|.|few
CSVTGPGTEAFF
TGCAGCGTTACAGGCCCGGGGACTGAAGCTTTCTTT
>TRBJ2-7|TRBV29-1|.|medium-sized
CSVVRGSGRNEQYF
TGCAGCGTTGTTCGGGGCTCGGGACGGAACGAGCAGTACTTC
>TRBJ1-2|TRBV27|.|.
CASSPSRGRGYTF
TGTGCCAGCAGTCCATCCCGGGGACGGGGCTACACCTTC
>TRBJ2-7|TRBV29-1|TRBD2|.
CSVSPRGGRTTSYEQYF
TGCAGCGTCTCACCTCGGGGGGGTAGGACCACCTCCTACGAGCAGTACTTC
>TRBJ1-4|TRBV10-3|TRBD1|few
CAVRPTGANEKLFF
TGTGCCGTAAGACCGACAGGGGCTAATGAAAAACTGTTTTTT
>TRBJ1-5|TRBV19|.|.
CASRLEVDQPQHF
TGTGCCAGTAGACTCGAAGTGGATCAGCCCCAGCATTTT
>TRBJ2-3|TRBV5-6|.|.
CASSHDGGSTDTQYF
TGTGCCAGCAGCCATGATGGCGGGAGCACAGATACGCAGTATTTT
>TRBJ1-2|TRBV6-1|.|few
CASSLGVDYGYTF
TGTGCCAGCAGTTTGGGCGTCGACTATGGCTACACCTTC
>TRBJ2-5|TRBV5-5|.|few
CASHQRRAQETQYF
TGTGCCAGCCATCAACGGAGGGCCCAAGAGACCCAGTACTTC
>TRBJ2-3|TRBV29-1|TRBD2|large
CSVDSGGADTQYF
TGCAGCGTTGATAGCGGGGGGGCAGATACGCAGTATTTT
>TRBJ2-5|TRBV15|.|.
CATSRDPSQETQYF
TGTGCCACCAGCAGAGACCCTTCCCAAGAGACCCAGTACTTC
>TRBJ2-7|TRBV6-6|TRBD2|.
CASSLSGSQFEQYF
TGTGCCAGCAGCCTTAGCGGGAGTCAATTCGAGCAGTACTTC
>TRBJ2-1|TRBV15|.|few
CATSRVAGPSYNEQFF
TGTGCCACCAGCAGAGTCGCGGGGCCCTCCTACAATGAGCAGTTCTTC
>TRBJ1-2|TRBV19|.|.
CASSIKDSSYGYTF
TGTGCCAGTAGTATAAAGGACAGCTCCTATGGCTACACCTTC
>TRBJ2-7|TRBV11-3|.|.
CASSPAGREQYF
TGTGCCAGCAGCCCTGCAGGGCGCGAGCAGTACTTC
>TRBJ1-5|TRBV12-3/TRBV12-4|.|.
CASSFTGPHQPQHF
TGTGCCAGCAGTTTCACGGGGCCCCATCAGCCCCAGCATTTT
>TRBJ2-5|TRBV6-5|.|.
CASSYATEGETQYF
TGTGCCAGCAGTTACGCAACAGAGGGGGAGACCCAGTACTTC
>TRBJ1-2|TRBV5-5|.|few
CASSPLRGHGYTF
TGTGCCAGCAGCCCACTCAGGGGCCATGGCTACACCTTC
>TRBJ2-7|TRBV29-1|TRBD1|.
CSVGGQGSSYEQYF
TGCAGCGTGGGGGGACAGGGAAGCTCCTACGAGCAGTACTTC
>TRBJ2-5|TRBV5-1|.|.
CASSLEGGKTQYF
TGCGCCAGCAGCTTGGAGGGTGGGAAGACCCAGTACTTC
>TRBJ2-5|TRBV11-3|.|.
CASSIQETQYF
TGTGCCAGCAGTATCCAAGAGACCCAGTACTTC
>TRBJ2-3|TRBV12-3/TRBV12-4|.|few
CASSLAAGSGTQYF
TGTGCCAGCAGTTTAGCGGCGGGGTCCGGTACGCAGTATTTT
>TRBJ1-1|TRBV5-6|.|few
CASSLGPPNTEAFF
TGTGCCAGCAGCTTGGGACCGCCAAACACTGAAGCTTTCTTT
>TRBJ2-1|TRBV6-5|TRBD2|.
CASSSRTSGIYNEQFF
TGTGCCAGCAGTTCCCGAACTAGCGGGATCTACAATGAGCAGTTCTTC
>TRBJ1-5|TRBV19|.|few
CASRHGRVPSNQPQHF
TGTGCCAGTCGTCACGGCAGGGTCCCTTCCAATCAGCCCCAGCATTTT
>TRBJ2-3|TRBV11-3|TRBD2|.
CASSPGLARSPDTQYF
TGTGCCAGCAGCCCCGGACTAGCTCGGTCACCAGATACGCAGTATTTT
>TRBJ2-3|TRBV5-6|.|.
CASSTQDTQYF
TGTGCCAGCAGCACCCAAGATACGCAGTATTTT
>TRBJ1-1|TRBV11-3|.|.
CASIRTRFYVGTEAFF
TGTGCCAGCATCCGAACCCGTTTTTATGTCGGCACTGAAGCTTTCTTT
>TRBJ2-5|TRBV20-1|TRBD2|.
CSARGAGELQETQYF
TGCAGTGCTAGAGGAGCGGGGGAGCTCCAAGAGACCCAGTACTTC
>TRBJ2-1|TRBV6-5|TRBD2|.
CASSWSGIFYNEQFF
TGTGCCAGCAGTTGGAGCGGGATCTTCTACAATGAGCAGTTCTTC
>TRBJ2-5|TRBV6-5|.|few
CASSPPGVQETQYF
TGTGCCAGCAGTCCCCCCGGGGTCCAAGAGACCCAGTACTTC
>TRBJ2-7|TRBV11-3|.|.
CASSSPTQPYEQYF
TGTGCCAGCAGCTCCCCGACCCAACCCTACGAGCAGTACTTC
>TRBJ2-7|TRBV11-3|TRBD1|.
CASSGRGQRYEQYF
TGTGCCAGCAGCGGCCGGGGACAGAGATACGAGCAGTACTTC
>TRBJ2-2|TRBV19|.|medium-sized
CASNSGADGELFF
TGTGCCAGTAATTCGGGGGCGGACGGGGAGCTGTTTTTT